Below, 21 T cell receptor beta chains from the same sample are listed, as sequenced in a study of beta chain features in type 1 diabetes. Whole-study findings and limits: All four CD4+ subsets of Type 1 diabetes patients contained TCRB CDR3s that were moderately but significantly shorter.

Expressed TCRB transcripts were sequenced, since all the RNA that had been isolated was reverse transcribed. Repertoires were generated with immunoSEQ multiplex PCR, while TCRdb's copy carries only in-frame clones and drops some. This sample yields 300,000 or so clones, of which about a tenth are seen a single time; 0.9% to 1.1% belongs to the top ten. These TCRs' antigens remain unknown. The sequenced sample was central memory CD4+ T cells from blood. These receptors were obtained from a man aged 25-40 years with type 1 diabetes.

V is TRBV30 and J is TRBJ2-3; no definite D call. The CDR3 has 11 residues. Germline CDR1 is GTSNPN and CDR2 is SVGIG (reference sequence). Trimming took off 4 bases at V and 6 bases at J, with 8 bases between the two ends. CDR3 sequence: CAWIGGDTQYF. The CDR3 bases are TGTGCCTGGATAGGTGGGGATACGCAGTATTTT.

The chain uses TRBV19 and TRBJ2-7; D is uncertain. Germline V CDR1 and CDR2: LNHDA, SQIVND (reference sequence). V lost 2 bases and J lost 4, with 6 bases in between. The CDR3 length is 12 residues. Written as DNA, the CDR3 is TGTGCCAGTAGTATACTCTATTACGAGCAGTACTTC. Translated: CASSILYYEQYF.

This chain uses TRBV25-1 with TRBJ2-3; 9 positions match TRBD2. This CDR3 is built from 18 residues. CDR1 and CDR2 (germline): MGHDK, SYGVNS. V was pared by 0 bases and J by 2 bases, with 9 bases of the junction left unmatched. CDR3 sequence: CASSEYRAGGLNTDTQYF. Written as DNA, the CDR3 is TGTGCCAGCAGTGAATATCGAGCGGGGGGCCTAAACACAGATACGCAGTATTTT.

This chain's CDR3 is CASSMTTGLGTEAFF. CDR3 DNA sequence: TGTGCCAGCAGCATGACGACAGGGCTGGGCACTGAAGCTTTCTTT. This chain uses TRBV5-4 with TRBJ1-1; 7 positions agree with TRBD1. There are 15 residues in the CDR3. V lost 4 bases to trimming and J lost 4 bases; unmatched junction nucleotides: 10. From germline, CDR1 is SGHNT and CDR2 YYREEE (reference sequence).

This clone was found a few times. The CDR3 is CASSLGQGRVPLHF. CDR3 coding DNA: TGTGCCAGCAGTCTCGGACAGGGGAGAGTACCCCTCCACTTT. The chain joins TRBV27 to TRBJ1-6; TRBD1 agrees at 9 bases. Germline V gene sequence: CDR1 MNHEY, CDR2 SMNVEV (reference sequence). V was pared by 5 bases and J by 12 bases, with 8 bases of the junction left unmatched. This CDR3 has 14 residues.

The J gene is TRBJ2-2, the V gene TRBV7-9, with 8 nucleotides matching TRBD2. From germline, CDR1 is SEHNR and CDR2 FQNEAQ (reference sequence). Trimming cost V 3 bases and J 3 bases; bases outside gene matches: 6. The CDR3 is made up of 16 amino acids. For the CDR3, the DNA is TGTGCCAGCAGCTTCGGGCGGGGGGCCGACACCGGGGAGCTGTTTTTT. Translated, it gives CASSFGRGADTGELFF. The variable domain in full, completed from reference TRBV7-9 and TRBJ2-2, reads DTGVSQNPRHKITKRGQNVTFRCDPISEHNRLYWYRQTLGQGPEFLTYFQNEAQLEKSRLLSDRFSAERPKGSFSTLEIQRTEQGDSAMYLCASSFGRGADTGELFFGEGSRLTVL.

The chain is built from TRBV5-1 and TRBJ2-7; weak D call: TRBD2 (6 bases). The ends were cut back, 3 bases at V and 2 bases at J, with 18 bases in the middle. Germline V gives CDR1 SGHRS, CDR2 YFSETQ. The CDR3 runs 16 residues. DNA of the CDR3: TGCGCCAGCAGCTCCTACGGGGGAGTTGGGGCCTACGAGCAGTACTTC. Protein sequence: CASSSYGGVGAYEQYF.

This sequence joins TRBV21-1 and TRBJ1-1. TRBV21-1 is a recognized pseudogene. This CDR3 has 16 amino acids. The CDR3 protein is CASSLVRKSLNTEAFF. CDR3 nucleotides: TGTGCCAGCAGCCTAGTTAGAAAATCACTTAACACTGAAGCTTTCTTT.

This clone appeared a few times. The rearrangement uses TRBV2 and TRBJ1-4; D uncertain. There are 11 residues in the CDR3. Germline V gene lookup returns CDR1 SNHLY and CDR2 FYNNEI. Trimming removed 6 bases at V and 11 bases at J, with 10 bases between. CDR3 coding DNA: TGTGCCAGCAGCCCCACGGAGAAACTGTTTTTT. Translation: CASSPTEKLFF.

About this clone: A much larger clone is a single base away; this may be a read error. The chain uses TRBV7-9 and TRBJ2-3, with D unclear. CDR1 is SEHNR, CDR2 FQNEAQ, per germline (reference sequence). The CDR3 runs to 12 residues. V lost 5 bases and J lost 0, with 3 bases in between. In DNA, the CDR3 is TGTGCCAGCAGCCCTAGCACAGATACGCAGTATTTT. This translates into CASSPSTDTQYF.

V is TRBV5-6 and J is TRBJ1-6; possible D gene TRBD1, 6 bases. The germline gives CDR1 SGHDT, CDR2 YYEEEE. The CDR3 has 17 residues. The V end was cut by 6 bases, the J end by 0 bases, with 16 bases between. The CDR3, as DNA: TGTGCCAGCACCTCTACGGGGGCGAGCTCCTATAATTCACCCCTCCACTTT. It translates to CASTSTGASSYNSPLHF.

This chain joins TRBV20-1 and TRBJ2-7, with D perhaps TRBD2 (6 bases). The V and J ends lost 5 bases and 4 bases respectively, with 9 bases between them. Looked up from germline, CDR1 is DFQATT and CDR2 is SNEGSKA (reference sequence). This CDR3 has 11 amino acids. The DNA of the CDR3 is TGCAGTGCTTTACTAGCTTACGAGCAGTACTTC. As protein: CSALLAYEQYF.

This clone was observed a few times. The chain employs TRBV7-2 and TRBJ1-5; 10 nucleotides align to TRBD1. The CDR3 spans 12 residues. Germline CDR1 is SGHTA and CDR2 is FQGNSA. J lost 15 bases, V lost 3 bases, and 5 bases had no gene match. DNA of the CDR3: TGTGCCAGCAGCTTCGGGACAGGGGACCCGCATTTT. It specifies CASSFGTGDPHF.

The rearrangement joins TRBV27 to TRBJ2-3, with a possible D match to TRBD2 (6 bases). CDR3 length equals 13 residues. V shed 2 bases and J shed 4 bases, with 7 bases lying between them. The germline CDR1 and CDR2 sequences are MNHEY and SMNVEV (reference sequence). As DNA, the CDR3 is TGTGCCAGCAGTTTAAAGCGGGCAGATACGCAGTATTTT. It translates to CASSLKRADTQYF.

This clone has a handful of counts. J is TRBJ1-2 and V is TRBV6-6, with 8 bases matching TRBD1. V dropped 6 bases and J dropped 3; count of bases not matched to a gene: 9. CDR1 MNHNY and CDR2 SVGAGI come from the germline V gene (reference sequence). The CDR3 consists of 15 residues. Here the CDR3 DNA reads TGTGCCAGCAGCCCAGGGGGCGCGCAGGACTATGGCTACACCTTC. It is translated as CASSPGGAQDYGYTF.

This clone was found many times. The chain employs TRBV5-1 and TRBJ1-4; D unclear. V gave up 4 bases and J gave up 2 bases, with 12 bases separating them. CDR3 size: 15 residues. CDR1 is SGHRS, CDR2 YFSETQ, per germline. CDR3: CASSENPRTNEKLFF. In nucleotides, the CDR3 is TGCGCCAGCAGCGAGAATCCGCGGACTAATGAAAAACTGTTTTTT.

This clone was detected only a few times. Other DNA sequences of this sample code for an identical CDR3. The CDR3 sequence is CASSLSGSSYNEQFF. CDR3 DNA sequence: TGTGCCAGCAGCTTAAGTGGTAGCTCCTACAATGAGCAGTTCTTC. V usage is TRBV7-2 and J usage is TRBJ2-1; D uncertain. The germline gives CDR1 SGHTA, CDR2 FQGNSA. The CDR3 runs to 15 residues. Trimming took off 2 bases at V and 0 bases at J, with 8 bases between the two ends.

This chain connects TRBV7-2 to TRBJ2-7; D assignment may be TRBD1 or TRBD2 (5 bases each). Trimming removed 5 bases from V and 3 bases from J, with 14 bases in between. The length of the CDR3 is 14 residues. Per germline, CDR1 SGHTA and CDR2 FQGNSA. CDR3 in amino acids: CASSPGTAGYEQYF. DNA of the CDR3: TGTGCCAGCAGCCCGGGGACGGCGGGCTACGAGCAGTACTTC.

This clone was detected ten times or more. The CDR3 DNA follows: TGTGCCAGCAGCTTAGTCGGCCTAGCCGTAACCGGGGAGCTGTTTTTT. Its protein product is CASSLVGLAVTGELFF. The chain is built from TRBV7-2 and TRBJ2-2; D may be TRBD2 (5 bases). The CDR3 has 16 amino acids. Germline V gene lookup returns CDR1 SGHTA and CDR2 FQGNSA. V was pared by 1 base and J by 5 bases, with 14 bases between.

This rearrangement joins TRBV6-1 to TRBJ1-4; D is unclear. The V gene's germline CDR1 is MNHNS and CDR2 SASEGT. This CDR3 contains 14 residues. V gave up 5 bases and J gave up 4 bases, with 11 bases separating them. This CDR3 reads CASSNPGNNEKLFF. CDR3 in DNA: TGTGCCAGCAGTAATCCTGGCAATAATGAAAAACTGTTTTTT.

The chain recombines TRBV7-9 with TRBJ2-7; TRBD1 is a possible D gene (6 bases). Trimming removed 0 bases at V and 0 bases at J, with 12 bases between. This CDR3 spans 16 amino acids. Germline lookup yields CDR1 SEHNR and CDR2 FQNEAQ (reference sequence). The CDR3 loop reads CASSLAFTGPSYEQYF. The CDR3 DNA reads as TGTGCCAGCAGCTTAGCTTTTACAGGGCCCTCCTACGAGCAGTACTTC.